This T cell receptor (beta chain) stems from a study of T cell repertoires in cytomegalovirus infection. TCRdb re-derived calls from the reads in MiXCR, one entry per CDR3 protein. The sample includes about 740,000 distinct CDR3 sequences, 35% of them seen just once. Overall study findings and caveats: Within the response measured ex vivo, HLA-C-restricted CMV-specific TCR beta clonotypes were dominant. There were carriers of CMV plus the relevant HLA, and cumulative public TCR beta family frequency identified them.

This clonotype was observed a few times. What it binds is unknown. The sequencing input was PBMCs. The clonotype was recovered from a human donor in good health (CMV status not recorded). Some clones in this sample may be carry-over from other donors' samples.

CDR3 protein: CASSILLDQSGNTIYF. CDR3 bases: TGTGCCAGTAGTATCCTTTTGGACCAGTCTGGAAACACCATATATTTT. This chain links TRBV19 with TRBJ1-3; no definite D call. CDR1 and CDR2 from the germline V gene are LNHDA and SQIVND (reference sequence). The V gene lost 3 bases and the J gene lost 1 base, with 13 bases spanning the gap. This CDR3 has 16 residues.